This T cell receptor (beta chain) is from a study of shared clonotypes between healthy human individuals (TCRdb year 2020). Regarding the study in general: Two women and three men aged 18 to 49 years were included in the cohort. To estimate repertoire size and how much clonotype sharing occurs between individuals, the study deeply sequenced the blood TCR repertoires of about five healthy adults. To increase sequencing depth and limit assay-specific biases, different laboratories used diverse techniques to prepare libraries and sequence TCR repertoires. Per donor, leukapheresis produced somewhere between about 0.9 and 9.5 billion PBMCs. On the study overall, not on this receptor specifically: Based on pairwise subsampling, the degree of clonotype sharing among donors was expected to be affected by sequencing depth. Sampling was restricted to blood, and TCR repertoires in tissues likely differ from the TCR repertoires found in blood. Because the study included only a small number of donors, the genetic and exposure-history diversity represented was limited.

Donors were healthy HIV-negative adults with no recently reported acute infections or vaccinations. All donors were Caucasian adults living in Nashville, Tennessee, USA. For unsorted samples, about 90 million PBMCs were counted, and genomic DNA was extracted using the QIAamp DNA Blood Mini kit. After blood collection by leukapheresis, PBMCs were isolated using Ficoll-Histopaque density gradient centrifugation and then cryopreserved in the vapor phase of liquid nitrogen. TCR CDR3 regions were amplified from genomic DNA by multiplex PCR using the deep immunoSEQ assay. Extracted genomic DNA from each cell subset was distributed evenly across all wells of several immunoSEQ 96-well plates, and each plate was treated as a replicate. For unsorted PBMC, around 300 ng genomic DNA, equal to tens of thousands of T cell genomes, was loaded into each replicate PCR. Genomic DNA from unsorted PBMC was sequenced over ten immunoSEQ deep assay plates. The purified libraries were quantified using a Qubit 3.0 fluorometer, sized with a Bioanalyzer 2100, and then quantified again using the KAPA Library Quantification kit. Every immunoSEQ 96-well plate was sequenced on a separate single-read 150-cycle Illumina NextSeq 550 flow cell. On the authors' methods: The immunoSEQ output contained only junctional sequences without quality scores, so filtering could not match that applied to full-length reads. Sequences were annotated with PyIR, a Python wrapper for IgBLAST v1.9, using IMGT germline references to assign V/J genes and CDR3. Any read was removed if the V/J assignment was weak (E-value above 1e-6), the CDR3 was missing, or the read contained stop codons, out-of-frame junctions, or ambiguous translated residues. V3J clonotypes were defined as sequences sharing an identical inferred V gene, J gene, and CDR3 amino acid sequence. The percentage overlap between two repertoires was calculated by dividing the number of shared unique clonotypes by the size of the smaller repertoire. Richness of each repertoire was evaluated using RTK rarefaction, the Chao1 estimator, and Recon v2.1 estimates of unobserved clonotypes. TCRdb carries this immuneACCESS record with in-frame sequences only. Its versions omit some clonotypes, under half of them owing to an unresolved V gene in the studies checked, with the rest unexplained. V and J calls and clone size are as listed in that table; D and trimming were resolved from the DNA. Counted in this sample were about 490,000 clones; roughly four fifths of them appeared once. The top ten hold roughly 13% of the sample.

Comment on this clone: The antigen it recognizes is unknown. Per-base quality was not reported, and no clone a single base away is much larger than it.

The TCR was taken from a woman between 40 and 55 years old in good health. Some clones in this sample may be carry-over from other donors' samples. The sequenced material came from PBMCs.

The nucleotides are TGTGCCAGCAGCGTAGTCCCCCAGGCCGTAGTCCCCGGGGAGCTGTTTTTT. This encodes CASSVVPQAVVPGELFF. In this chain, TRBV9 is recombined with TRBJ2-2, with no confidently assigned D gene. CDR1 SGDLS and CDR2 YYNGEE were looked up in the germline V gene. The V and J ends are trimmed by 0 bases and 6 bases, leaving 18 bases between them. Including the terminal cysteine and phenylalanine, the CDR3 comprises 17 residues. Solely the CDR3 DNA is kept, with 51 bases framed from the first base. Reference TRBV9 and TRBJ2-2 genes cover what lies past the CDR3, so the full variable domain is DSGVTQTPKHLITATGQRVTLRCSPRSGDLSVYWYQQSLDQGLQFLIQYYNGEERAKGNILERFSAQQFPDLHSELNLSSLELGDSALYFCASSVVPQAVVPGELFFGEGSRLTVL.